This entry concerns a single T cell receptor (beta chain). Spike-ins of synthetic TCR analog templates went into each PCR. The table came from immunoSEQ multiplex PCR; TCRdb's copy has only in-frame clones and leaves some out. The repertoire consists of about 70,000 clones, with 85% to 90% occurring once and the leading ten covering more than 3.5%. V lost 1 base and J 1 base, leaving 13 bases between the germline ends. Germline CDR1 MGHRA, CDR2 YSYEKL. The CDR3 length is 16 residues. This sample stems from a study of PD-L1 blockade in urothelial cancer. The wider study: Treatment start was followed by blood analysis at 3 weeks (second dose) and again at 6 weeks. Blood samples contained a median 141,255 T cells.

Regarding time point: pretreatment peripheral blood. Patients' cancers were locally advanced or metastatic urothelial carcinomas. The receptor comes from a man between 65 and 79 years old with urothelial cancer. The chain combines TRBV4-1 with TRBJ1-1; weak D call: TRBD1 (6 bases). The source was PBMCs, collected around atezolizumab (anti-PD-L1) treatment. The CDR3, as DNA: TGCGCCAGCAGCCAAGTTAGGGGGGGACGGAACACTGAAGCTTTCTTT. It translates to CASSQVRGGRNTEAFF.